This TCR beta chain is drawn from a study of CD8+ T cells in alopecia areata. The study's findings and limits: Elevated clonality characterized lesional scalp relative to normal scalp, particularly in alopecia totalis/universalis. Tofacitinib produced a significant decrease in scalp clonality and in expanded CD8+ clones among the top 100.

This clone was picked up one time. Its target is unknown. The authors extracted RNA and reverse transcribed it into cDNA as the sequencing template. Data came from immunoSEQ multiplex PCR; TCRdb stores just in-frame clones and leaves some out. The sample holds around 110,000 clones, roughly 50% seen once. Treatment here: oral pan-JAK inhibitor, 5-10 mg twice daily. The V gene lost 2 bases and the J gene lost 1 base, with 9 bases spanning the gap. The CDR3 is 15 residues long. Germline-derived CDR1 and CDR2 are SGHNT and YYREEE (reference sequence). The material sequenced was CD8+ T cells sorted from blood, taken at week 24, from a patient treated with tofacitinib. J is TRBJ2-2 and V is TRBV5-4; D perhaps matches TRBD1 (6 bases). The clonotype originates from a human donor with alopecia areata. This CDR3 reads CASSFADRNTGELFF. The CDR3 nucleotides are TGTGCCAGCAGCTTCGCGGACAGGAACACCGGGGAGCTGTTTTTT.